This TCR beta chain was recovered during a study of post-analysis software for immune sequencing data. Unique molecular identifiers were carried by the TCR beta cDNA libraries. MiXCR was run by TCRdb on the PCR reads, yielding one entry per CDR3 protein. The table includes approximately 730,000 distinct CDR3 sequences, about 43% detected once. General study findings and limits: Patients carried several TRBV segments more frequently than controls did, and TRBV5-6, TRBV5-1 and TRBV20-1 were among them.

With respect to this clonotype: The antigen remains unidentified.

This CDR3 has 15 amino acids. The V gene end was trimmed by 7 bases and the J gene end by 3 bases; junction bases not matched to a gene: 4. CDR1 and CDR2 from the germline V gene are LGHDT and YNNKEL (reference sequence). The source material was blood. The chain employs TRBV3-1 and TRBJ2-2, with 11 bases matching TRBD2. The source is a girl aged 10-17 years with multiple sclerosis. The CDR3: CASTEGLADTGELFF. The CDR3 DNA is TGTGCCAGCACCGAGGGACTAGCGGACACCGGGGAGCTGTTTTTT.